This section outlines one TCR beta chain sequence together with its context. The germline V gene encodes CDR1 SGHKS and CDR2 YYEKEE (reference sequence). The CDR3 is 15 amino acids. V was cut by 2 bases and J by 0 bases, with 12 bases left in between. These data come from a study of T cells in Graves' hyperthyroidism and ophthalmopathy. TCR beta CDR3 region amplification was performed from RNA transcripts. During a first-round RT-PCR of the TCR CDR3, the HTBI primer set was used. TCRdb processed the multiplex PCR reads anew with MiXCR; each CDR3 protein has one entry. The data hold about 620,000 distinct CDR3 sequences, with 15% to 20% observed a single time.

The sequence derives from a woman in her thirties with Graves' hyperthyroidism. Sequences were obtained from blood. The J gene is TRBJ2-7, the V gene TRBV5-5, with unresolved D. DNA of the CDR3: TGTGCCAGCAGCTTATCGTTCGGTAACTCCTACGAGCAGTACTTC. Translated, it gives CASSLSFGNSYEQYF.